Listed below are T cell receptor beta chains from one sample, sequenced in a study of spatial heterogeneity in lung cancer. TCRdb processed the 5' RACE reads anew with MiXCR; each CDR3 protein has one entry. Counted here are around 110,000 distinct CDR3 sequences, more than 10% occurring once; the ten biggest clones make up roughly 15%. The sequenced sample was PBMCs, obtained at follow-up. The source of these receptors is a male donor with early-stage non-small cell lung cancer. Both conserved end residues are part of each CDR3. The order of the fields is V gene, D gene, J gene, CDR3 protein. A D gene is named only where the DNA matches it firmly.

V: TRBV2; D: TRBD2; J: TRBJ2-1; CDR3: CASRASGLYNEQFF
V: TRBV28; D: TRBD1; J: TRBJ2-1; CDR3: CASSFPRQGGNNEQFF
V: TRBV4-3; D: TRBD1; J: TRBJ2-6; CDR3: CASSQDRGQGFSGANVLTF
V: TRBV21-1; D: .; J: TRBJ1-4; CDR3: CASSKARVVGKANEKLFF
V: TRBV4-3; D: TRBD1; J: TRBJ1-1; CDR3: CASSHRQGAGTEAFF
V: TRBV28; D: TRBD1; J: TRBJ2-7; CDR3: CASSSERGQASEQYF
V: TRBV27; D: .; J: TRBJ2-1; CDR3: CASSLSRVQGSSYNEQFF
V: TRBV28; D: TRBD1; J: TRBJ2-7; CDR3: CASSSQTGNYEQYF
V: TRBV19; D: .; J: TRBJ2-3; CDR3: CASSLSTGASSTDTQYF
V: TRBV7-6; D: .; J: TRBJ2-3; CDR3: CASSSSSWPDTQYF
V: TRBV28; D: .; J: TRBJ2-7; CDR3: CASSLGRGAHYEQYF
V: TRBV7-8; D: .; J: TRBJ1-5; CDR3: CASSSPLVPQHF
V: TRBV4-1; D: TRBD1; J: TRBJ2-1; CDR3: CASSQVGTGGYNEQFF
V: TRBV11-3; D: TRBD1; J: TRBJ2-1; CDR3: CASSLSGQGAGEQFF
V: TRBV5-4; D: .; J: TRBJ2-7; CDR3: CASSLDLRSYEQYF
V: TRBV6-5; D: TRBD2; J: TRBJ2-5; CDR3: CASSLGLAGGRETQYF
V: TRBV7-2; D: .; J: TRBJ2-5; CDR3: CASSLLVEETQYF
V: TRBV20-1; D: .; J: TRBJ1-4; CDR3: CSASLGNEKLFF
V: TRBV30; D: TRBD1; J: TRBJ1-1; CDR3: CAWIPSRDRGRWNTEAFF
V: TRBV20-1; D: .; J: TRBJ2-3; CDR3: CSARSGPDTQYF
V: TRBV20-1; D: TRBD2; J: TRBJ2-7; CDR3: CSASLMGGNEQYF
V: TRBV11-1; D: TRBD2; J: TRBJ2-1; CDR3: CASSLAGKTYNEQFF
V: TRBV29-1; D: .; J: TRBJ1-2; CDR3: CSDTYLYGYTF
V: TRBV12-3/TRBV12-4; D: .; J: TRBJ2-2; CDR3: CASSRQRANTGELFF
V: TRBV24-1; D: .; J: TRBJ2-1; CDR3: CATSGGAPYNEQFF
V: TRBV20-1; D: TRBD2; J: TRBJ2-7; CDR3: CSARDILAGMQYF
V: TRBV7-9; D: TRBD1; J: TRBJ1-1; CDR3: CASSLTGGFTEAFF
V: TRBV20-1; D: .; J: TRBJ2-5; CDR3: CSAREPVRETQYF
V: TRBV20-1; D: .; J: TRBJ2-5; CDR3: CSARGSKETQYF
V: TRBV12-5; D: .; J: TRBJ2-6; CDR3: CASGQQSSGANVLTF
V: TRBV20-1; D: .; J: TRBJ2-2; CDR3: CSASFRTTGELFF
V: TRBV9; D: .; J: TRBJ2-7; CDR3: CASSFRPDSYEQYF
V: TRBV6-2/TRBV6-3; D: .; J: TRBJ2-7; CDR3: CASRLPDSTYEQYF
V: TRBV24-1; D: .; J: TRBJ2-3; CDR3: CATSDSDSLLGTQYF
V: TRBV5-1; D: .; J: TRBJ2-3; CDR3: CTSSPGPPRTDTQYF
V: TRBV20-1; D: .; J: TRBJ2-2; CDR3: CSARAGVLYTGELFF
V: TRBV18; D: .; J: TRBJ1-6; CDR3: CASSPQGSSPLHF
V: TRBV7-2; D: .; J: TRBJ2-2; CDR3: CASSLVAGAGELFF
V: TRBV6-1; D: .; J: TRBJ1-4; CDR3: CASSDPKRGQIATNEKLFF
V: TRBV24-1; D: TRBD1; J: TRBJ1-2; CDR3: CATSEPGTAFGYTF
V: TRBV6-5; D: TRBD1; J: TRBJ1-5; CDR3: CASSYSQGASQPQHF
V: TRBV4-3; D: TRBD2; J: TRBJ2-5; CDR3: CASRQEMAGEETQHF
V: TRBV9; D: .; J: TRBJ2-1; CDR3: CASSSWPDNEQFF
V: TRBV4-1; D: .; J: TRBJ1-6; CDR3: CASSQGQRRIYNSPLHF
V: TRBV10-1; D: TRBD2; J: TRBJ2-3; CDR3: CASSASSGVDTQYF
V: TRBV5-1; D: .; J: TRBJ2-1; CDR3: CASSLDRTKQFF
V: TRBV29-1; D: .; J: TRBJ1-1; CDR3: CSGTANTEAFF
V: TRBV7-9; D: TRBD1; J: TRBJ2-7; CDR3: CASSPSPRLGGAYEQYF
V: TRBV20-1; D: TRBD2; J: TRBJ2-1; CDR3: CSARDRGGLYNEQFF
V: TRBV5-1; D: .; J: TRBJ2-5; CDR3: CASSLYETQYF
V: TRBV9; D: TRBD1; J: TRBJ1-3; CDR3: CASSVGDRVRNTIYF
V: TRBV5-1; D: .; J: TRBJ1-6; CDR3: CASSLETAGALRF
V: TRBV5-4; D: .; J: TRBJ1-6; CDR3: CASTFDMEKSPLHF
V: TRBV5-1; D: TRBD1; J: TRBJ2-2; CDR3: CASETGQYTGELFF
V: TRBV10-3; D: TRBD1; J: TRBJ1-2; CDR3: CAIMATGGDYGYTF
V: TRBV7-8; D: .; J: TRBJ1-1; CDR3: CASSPSLTEAFF
V: TRBV11-1; D: TRBD2; J: TRBJ2-5; CDR3: CASSSRGIQETQYF